These 30 T cell receptor beta chains share one sample of origin, sequenced in a study of identical twins (dated by TCRdb to 2016 to 2017). The method was 5' RACE. Sequencing instrument: Illumina HiSeq 2000. Clones were called with MiXCR by TCRdb after fastp trimmed the public reads at Q25, and only in-frame beta chains were retained. Each entry is one CDR3 protein sequence, shown with its most common DNA and genes. The sample contains around 280,000 distinct CDR3 sequences, roughly 8.6% of them found a single time. Approximately 2.1% of the sample is in the top ten clones. These data were likewise used in another study, on yellow fever vaccine responses in identical twins.

The sample consisted of memory (CD45RO+) T cells sorted from blood. Interpreted using the paper, the cell subset or site label stands for: CD45RO+ enriched T cells. The receptors were sampled from a woman younger than 30 in good health.

The chain has TRBV6-2 or TRBV6-3 and TRBJ2-1; perhaps TRBD1 as D (6 bases). Looked up from germline, CDR1 is MNHEY and CDR2 is SVGEGT. The CDR3 has 16 residues. V shed 6 bases and J shed 4 bases, with 19 bases lying between them. CDR3 sequence reads: CASSPQGQGTYNEQFF. As DNA, the CDR3 is TGTGCCAGCAGCCCCCAGGGGCAGGGAACATACAATGAGCAGTTCTTC.

This clonotype was seen a few times. The chain carries TRBV12-3 or TRBV12-4 and TRBJ2-3; 9 nucleotides match TRBD2. There are 17 residues in the CDR3. J gave up 0 bases and V 6 bases, and 10 bases lay outside the gene matches. This CDR3 is CASSMDTSGLSTDTQYF. CDR3 sequence (DNA): TGTGCCAGCAGCATGGATACTAGCGGGCTTAGCACAGATACGCAGTATTTT.

This clonotype was seen ten or more times. J is TRBJ2-3 and V is TRBV5-1, with 9 bases matching TRBD2. The CDR3 loop spans 13 amino acids. The trim removed 6 bases at V and 6 bases at J, leaving 5 bases unmatched. Germline lookup yields CDR1 SGHRS and CDR2 YFSETQ. DNA for the CDR3: TGCGCCAGCAATAGCGGGAGTCATGATACGCAGTATTTT. It is translated as CASNSGSHDTQYF.

This clonotype came up a few times. CDR3 region: CASRGTSGIWDTQYF. CDR3 DNA: TGTGCCAGCAGGGGGACTAGCGGAATCTGGGATACGCAGTATTTT. The chain is built from TRBV2 and TRBJ2-3; 11 bases fit TRBD2. J was trimmed by 6 bases and V by 6 bases; bases with no gene match: 8. The CDR3 is made up of 15 amino acids. Germline V gene data show CDR1 as SNHLY and CDR2 as FYNNEI. The full variable domain, rest sourced from reference TRBV2 and TRBJ2-3, is EPEVTQTPSHQVTQMGQEVILRCVPISNHLYFYWYRQILGQKVEFLVSFYNNEISEKSEIFDDQFSVERPDGSNFTLKIRSTKLEDSAMYFCASRGTSGIWDTQYFGPGTRLTVL.

This clonotype was observed a handful of times. The chain joins TRBV12-3 or TRBV12-4 to TRBJ1-6, with D unresolved. V was shortened by 6 bases and J by 7 bases, with 10 bases between the two germline ends. The CDR3 sequence is 13 residues long. The CDR3 sequence: CASRGGRNSPLHF. The CDR3, as DNA: TGTGCCAGCAGAGGTGGACGGAATTCACCCCTCCACTTT.

This clonotype was found many times. V and J are TRBV6-5 and TRBJ2-4; D gene uncertain. Germline V gene lookup returns CDR1 MNHEY and CDR2 SVGAGI. V gave up 5 bases and J gave up 2 bases, with 16 bases separating them. The CDR3 has 16 residues. The CDR3 sequence is CASSGSQTRTKNIQYF. Written as DNA, the CDR3 is TGTGCCAGCAGTGGGTCACAGACAAGGACCAAAAACATTCAGTACTTC.

The chain has TRBV7-2 and TRBJ2-5; D tentatively reads TRBD1 or TRBD2 (6 bases each). Deletions cut 6 bases from V and 4 bases from J, with 18 bases between. This CDR3 contains 15 residues. Germline V gene lookup returns CDR1 SGHTA and CDR2 FQGNSA. The chain's CDR3 is CASSSVAQGGETQYF. CDR3 DNA sequence: TGTGCCAGCAGTTCAGTGGCACAGGGAGGAGAGACCCAGTACTTC. Using reference TRBV7-2 and TRBJ2-5 for the parts outside the CDR3, the full variable domain is GAGVSQSPSNKVTEKGKDVELRCDPISGHTALYWYRQSLGQGLEFLIYFQGNSAPDKSGLPSDRFSAERTGGSVSTLTIQRTQQEDSAVYLCASSSVAQGGETQYFGPGTRLLVL.

The sample holds a few counts of this clonotype. This sequence joins TRBV5-1 and TRBJ2-5; D perhaps matches TRBD1 (6 bases). There are 13 residues in the CDR3. V lost 5 bases to trimming and J lost 7 bases, with 15 bases between them. Per germline, CDR1 SGHRS and CDR2 YFSETQ. The CDR3 DNA is TGCGCCAGCAGAATGGCAGGGGACGGGACCCAGTACTTC. Translation: CASRMAGDGTQYF.

This clonotype was observed at least ten times. The gene calls are TRBV10-3 and TRBJ1-2; D remains unclear. The germline gives CDR1 ENHRY, CDR2 SYGVKD. Deletions cut 4 bases from V and 8 bases from J, with 17 bases between. CDR3 length: 14 residues. This CDR3 reads CAISAKDGFEGYTF. CDR3 DNA: TGTGCCATCAGTGCCAAGGACGGGTTCGAGGGCTACACCTTC.

This clonotype has at least ten counts. The genes are TRBV5-1 and TRBJ2-1; 13 bases line up with TRBD2. The CDR3 loop spans 16 amino acids. V was pared by 0 bases and J by 7 bases, with 4 bases of the junction left unmatched. Looked up from germline, CDR1 is SGHRS and CDR2 is YFSETQ. This chain's CDR3 is CASSLGGLAGYNEQFF. The DNA for the CDR3 is TGCGCCAGCAGCTTGGGGGGACTAGCGGGATATAATGAGCAGTTCTTC.

The rearrangement joins TRBV7-2 to TRBJ2-2; 7 bases fit TRBD1. The V segment lost 3 bases and the J segment 3 bases; nucleotides outside the gene matches: 4. Germline CDR1 is SGHTA and CDR2 is FQGNSA. The CDR3 extends over 15 amino acids. CDR3 in amino acids: CASSFWTGDTGELFF. The CDR3 coding sequence is TGTGCCAGCAGCTTTTGGACAGGTGACACCGGGGAGCTGTTTTTT.

This clonotype was observed at least ten times. This chain connects TRBV6-5 to TRBJ2-7; D gene unclear. The CDR3 consists of 13 residues. V was pared by 8 bases and J by 1 base, with 12 bases between. The germline CDR1 and CDR2 sequences are MNHEY and SVGAGI. The CDR3 coding sequence is TGTGCCAGCGCCCGCTCTTTATCCTACGAGCAGTACTTC. It codes for CASARSLSYEQYF.

This clonotype was found many times. The chain recombines TRBV20-1 with TRBJ2-3; D gene ambiguous. The CDR3 consists of 15 residues. Trimming pared 0 bases from V and 4 bases from J, leaving 14 bases between. Per the germline V gene, CDR1 is DFQATT and CDR2 is SNEGSKA (reference sequence). CDR3 sequence reads: CSAREAALMADTQYF. CDR3 in DNA: TGCAGTGCTAGAGAGGCGGCGTTGATGGCAGATACGCAGTATTTT.

The chain has TRBV3-1 and TRBJ2-6; unclear D gene. This CDR3 is built from 16 residues. The V end was cut by 1 base, the J end by 0 bases, with 7 bases between. The germline V gene encodes CDR1 LGHDT and CDR2 YNNKEL (reference sequence). The CDR3 here is CASSQGAGSGANVLTF. The CDR3 DNA reads as TGTGCCAGCAGCCAAGGGGCAGGCTCTGGGGCCAACGTCCTGACTTTC. The variable domain in full, completed from reference TRBV3-1 and TRBJ2-6, reads DTAVSQTPKYLVTQMGNDKSIKCEQNLGHDTMYWYKQDSKKFLKIMFSYNNKELIINETVPNRFSPKSPDKAHLNLHINSLELGDSAVYFCASSQGAGSGANVLTFGAGSRLTVL.

The chain links TRBV7-3 to TRBJ2-1; D is unclear. From germline, CDR1 is SGHTA and CDR2 FQGTGA. The CDR3 totals 16 residues. The ends were cut back, 5 bases at V and 0 bases at J, with 14 bases in the middle. This chain's CDR3 is CASSPTTRGSYNEQFF. The DNA of the CDR3 is TGTGCCAGCAGCCCCACGACGAGAGGCTCCTACAATGAGCAGTTCTTC. Supplemented by reference TRBV7-3 and TRBJ2-1, the full variable domain reads GAGVSQTPSNKVTEKGKYVELRCDPISGHTALYWYRQSLGQGPEFLIYFQGTGAADDSGLPNDRFFAVRPEGSVSTLKIQRTERGDSAVYLCASSPTTRGSYNEQFFGPGTRLTVL.

The V call is TRBV7-9, the J call TRBJ1-4; the D gene is possibly TRBD1 (5 bases). Trimming took 3 bases from V and 13 from J, leaving 12 bases between them. The CDR3 loop spans 12 amino acids. Germline loops: CDR1 SEHNR, CDR2 FQNEAQ (reference sequence). The CDR3 protein is CASSFLDGGLFF. CDR3 DNA sequence: TGTGCCAGCAGCTTTCTTGATGGGGGACTGTTTTTT.

In this sample, this clonotype turned up many times. The chain links TRBV11-1 to TRBJ2-2; 11 bases fit TRBD2. CDR1 is SGHAT, CDR2 FQDESV, per germline (reference sequence). The CDR3 is 18 amino acids. The V segment lost 5 bases and the J segment 2 bases; nucleotides outside the gene matches: 10. CDR3 protein: CASSHGTSGSINTGELFF. The CDR3, as DNA: TGTGCCAGCAGCCACGGGACTAGCGGCTCTATCAACACCGGGGAGCTGTTTTTT.

This rearrangement joins TRBV5-1 to TRBJ2-5; TRBD1 matches at 9 bases. This CDR3 has 15 residues. The germline CDR1 and CDR2 sequences are SGHRS and YFSETQ. J gave up 4 bases and V 6 bases, and 10 bases lay outside the gene matches. CDR3 residues: CASTPEGQGRETQYF. The CDR3 DNA reads TGCGCCAGCACCCCTGAGGGACAGGGTAGAGAGACCCAGTACTTC.

The genes are TRBV29-1 and TRBJ2-5, with TRBD2 matching 9 bases. Germline CDR1 reads SQVTM; CDR2 reads ANQGSEA. The junction had 7 bases not matched to a gene; V was cut back by 4 bases and J by 1 base. The CDR3 consists of 15 residues. The CDR3 sequence: CSVGASGASQETQYF. In DNA form, the CDR3 reads TGCAGCGTTGGGGCTAGCGGGGCCTCCCAAGAGACCCAGTACTTC.

This chain connects TRBV20-1 to TRBJ1-1, with 9 bases lining up with TRBD1. Germline lookup yields CDR1 DFQATT and CDR2 SNEGSKA (reference sequence). The CDR3 has 14 amino acids. V dropped 7 bases and J dropped 0; count of bases not matched to a gene: 6. CDR3 in DNA: TGCAGTGATCCGGGACAGGGACTGAACACTGAAGCTTTCTTT. It codes for CSDPGQGLNTEAFF.

This clonotype was counted only a few times. The genes are TRBV27 and TRBJ2-1; D could derive from TRBD1 or TRBD2 (5 bases each). The length of the CDR3 is 16 residues. Germline V gives CDR1 MNHEY, CDR2 SMNVEV (reference sequence). V dropped 6 bases and J dropped 4 bases, with 19 bases sitting between them. CDR3 loop: CASSSRGLALYNEQFF. In DNA form, the CDR3 reads TGTGCCAGCAGCTCTCGGGGCTTAGCTCTTTACAATGAGCAGTTCTTC.

This clonotype showed up many times. The genes are TRBV9 and TRBJ2-3; D unresolved. V was trimmed by 3 bases and J by 0 bases, leaving 8 bases between them. Germline CDR1 and CDR2: SGDLS and YYNGEE. The CDR3 runs 14 residues. The DNA of the CDR3 is TGTGCCAGCAGCGAAGCGATTAGCACAGATACGCAGTATTTT. The encoded protein is CASSEAISTDTQYF.

This clonotype was counted only a few times. The chain uses TRBV10-1 and TRBJ1-6, with unresolved D. Trimming took off 6 bases at V and 10 bases at J, with 13 bases between the two ends. The CDR3 contains 13 residues. Germline CDR1 is WNHNN and CDR2 is SYGVQD (reference sequence). CDR3 amino acids: CASRKTVESPLHF. The CDR3 nucleotides read TGCGCCAGCAGGAAAACTGTCGAATCACCCCTCCACTTT.

Many counts were recorded for this clonotype. The chain couples TRBV7-7 to TRBJ2-5; tentative D call: TRBD2 (5 bases). CDR3 size: 13 residues. Germline V gene lookup returns CDR1 SSHAT and CDR2 FNYEAQ (reference sequence). The V gene lost 4 bases and the J gene lost 3 bases, with 9 bases spanning the gap. CDR3 loop: CASSSGLKETQYF. The CDR3 DNA is TGTGCCAGCAGCTCCGGACTGAAAGAGACCCAGTACTTC. Based on the CDR3 plus reference TRBV7-7 and TRBJ2-5, the full variable domain is GAGVSQSPRYKVTKRGQDVTLRCDPISSHATLYWYQQALGQGPEFLTYFNYEAQPDKSGLPSDRFSAERPEGSISTLTIQRTEQRDSAMYRCASSSGLKETQYFGPGTRLLVL.

J is TRBJ2-3 and V is TRBV5-1, with 14 bases fitting TRBD2. The germline CDR1 and CDR2 sequences are SGHRS and YFSETQ. The CDR3 is 16 residues long. Trimming cost V 4 bases and J 4 bases; bases outside gene matches: 5. The CDR3 reads CASSLGTSGRSDTQYF. As DNA, the CDR3 is TGCGCCAGCAGCCTGGGGACTAGCGGGAGATCAGATACGCAGTATTTT.

This clonotype was seen at least ten times. CDR3 coding DNA: TGCAGCGTCGGGACAGCTGAAGCTTTCTTT. It encodes CSVGTAEAFF. The rearrangement joins TRBV29-1 to TRBJ1-1, with 7 bases lining up with TRBD1. This CDR3 region has 10 residues. Losses at the gene ends were 6 bases for V and 6 bases for J; bases not matched to a gene: 1. Looked up from germline, CDR1 is SQVTM and CDR2 is ANQGSEA.

This clonotype appeared a few times. This CDR3 reads CASTLGLITDTQYF. The CDR3 DNA follows: TGTGCCAGCACCCTTGGACTTATCACAGATACGCAGTATTTT. The chain combines TRBV6-1 with TRBJ2-3; D is perhaps TRBD2 (5 bases). Germline CDR1 MNHNS, CDR2 SASEGT. The CDR3 is 14 residues long. V dropped 7 bases and J dropped 2 bases, with 13 bases sitting between them.

At least ten counts were recorded for this clonotype. V and J are TRBV5-5 and TRBJ2-7; possibly TRBD2 for D (6 bases). V was cut by 4 bases and J by 1 base, with 21 bases left in between. The V gene's germline CDR1 is SGHKS and CDR2 YYEKEE (reference sequence). The CDR3 consists of 17 residues. CDR3 region: CASSSSNTPGRSYEQYF. In DNA, the CDR3 is TGTGCCAGCAGCAGTTCCAACACCCCAGGGAGGTCCTACGAGCAGTACTTC. Supplemented by reference TRBV5-5 and TRBJ2-7, the full variable domain reads DAGVTQSPTHLIKTRGQQVTLRCSPISGHKSVSWYQQVLGQGPQFIFQYYEKEERGRGNFPDRFSARQFPNYSSELNVNALLLGDSALYLCASSSSNTPGRSYEQYFGPGTRLTVT.

This clonotype appeared many times. The chain joins TRBV4-1 to TRBJ2-5, with 7 bases identical to TRBD2. The CDR3 contains 18 residues. Per germline, CDR1 MGHRA and CDR2 YSYEKL. With 0 bases clipped from V and 3 bases from J, the junction kept 13 bases outside the gene matches. CDR3 in amino acids: CASSQERLGLAGEETQYF. The CDR3 DNA reads TGCGCCAGCAGCCAAGAAAGGCTCGGCCTTGCGGGAGAAGAGACCCAGTACTTC.

This clonotype was found a few times. The chain joins TRBV21-1 to TRBJ1-5. TRBV21-1 is termed a pseudogene. This CDR3 contains 19 residues. Here the CDR3 reads CASSKGCVWRGKSNQPQHF. In DNA, the CDR3 is TGTGCCAGCAGCAAAGGATGCGTTTGGAGGGGTAAGAGCAATCAGCCCCAGCATTTT.